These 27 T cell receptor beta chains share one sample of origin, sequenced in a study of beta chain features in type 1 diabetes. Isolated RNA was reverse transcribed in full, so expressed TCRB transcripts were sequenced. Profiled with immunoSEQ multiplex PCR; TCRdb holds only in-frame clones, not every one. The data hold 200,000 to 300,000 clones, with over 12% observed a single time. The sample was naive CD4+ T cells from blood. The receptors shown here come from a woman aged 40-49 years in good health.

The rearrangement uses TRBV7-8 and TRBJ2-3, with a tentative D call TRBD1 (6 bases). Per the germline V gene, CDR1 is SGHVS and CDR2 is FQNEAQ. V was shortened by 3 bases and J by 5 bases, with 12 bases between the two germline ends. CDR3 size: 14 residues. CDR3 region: CASSFRGQRDTQYF. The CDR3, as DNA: TGTGCCAGCAGCTTCAGGGGCCAAAGAGATACGCAGTATTTT.

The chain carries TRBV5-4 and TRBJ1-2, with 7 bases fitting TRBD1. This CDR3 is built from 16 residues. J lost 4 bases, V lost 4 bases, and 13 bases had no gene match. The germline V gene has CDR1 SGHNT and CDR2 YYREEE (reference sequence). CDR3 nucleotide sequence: TGTGCCAGCAGCCTGGATTCGGGACAGATTTCCTATGGCTACACCTTC. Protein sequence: CASSLDSGQISYGYTF.

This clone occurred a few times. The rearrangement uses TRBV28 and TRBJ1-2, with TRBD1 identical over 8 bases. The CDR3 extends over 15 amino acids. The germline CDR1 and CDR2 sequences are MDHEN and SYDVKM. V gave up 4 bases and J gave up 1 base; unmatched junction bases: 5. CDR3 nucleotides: TGTGCCAGCAGTTCGACAGGGGAGGGTAACTATGGCTACACCTTC. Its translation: CASSSTGEGNYGYTF.

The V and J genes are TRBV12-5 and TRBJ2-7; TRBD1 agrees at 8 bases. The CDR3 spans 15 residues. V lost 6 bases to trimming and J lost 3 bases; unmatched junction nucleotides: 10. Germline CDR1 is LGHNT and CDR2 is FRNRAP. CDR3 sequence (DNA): TGTGCTAGTGGGTCTCTCGGCAGGGGGCTCTACGAGCAGTACTTC. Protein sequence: CASGSLGRGLYEQYF.

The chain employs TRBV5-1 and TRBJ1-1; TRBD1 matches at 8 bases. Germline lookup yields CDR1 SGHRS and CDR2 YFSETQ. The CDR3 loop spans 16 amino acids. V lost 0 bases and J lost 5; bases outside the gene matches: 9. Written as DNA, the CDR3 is TGCGCCAGCAGCTTGGCCCCCAGGGGGCAAGGGACTGAAGCTTTCTTT. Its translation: CASSLAPRGQGTEAFF. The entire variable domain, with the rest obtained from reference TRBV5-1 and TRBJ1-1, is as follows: KAGVTQTPRYLIKTRGQQVTLSCSPISGHRSVSWYQQTPGQGLQFLFEYFSETQRNKGNFPGRFSGRQFSNSRSEMNVSTLELGDSALYLCASSLAPRGQGTEAFFGQGTRLTVV.

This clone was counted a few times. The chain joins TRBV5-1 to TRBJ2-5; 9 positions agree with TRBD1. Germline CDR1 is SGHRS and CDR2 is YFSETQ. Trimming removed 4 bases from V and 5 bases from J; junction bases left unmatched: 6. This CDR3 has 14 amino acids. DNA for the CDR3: TGCGCCAGCAGCCCGACAGGGGGTCAGGAGACCCAGTACTTC. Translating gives CASSPTGGQETQYF.

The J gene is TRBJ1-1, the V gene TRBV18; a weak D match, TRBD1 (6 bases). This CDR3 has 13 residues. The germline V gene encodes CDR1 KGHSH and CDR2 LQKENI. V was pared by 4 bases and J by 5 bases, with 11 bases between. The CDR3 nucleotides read TGTGCCAGCTCACTACAGGGTCCGACTGAAGCTTTCTTT. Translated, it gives CASSLQGPTEAFF.

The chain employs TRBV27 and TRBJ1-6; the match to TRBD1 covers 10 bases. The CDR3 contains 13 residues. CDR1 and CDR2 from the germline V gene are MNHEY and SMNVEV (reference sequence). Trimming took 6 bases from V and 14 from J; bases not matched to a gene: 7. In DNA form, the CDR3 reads TGTGCCAGCAGGAGGACAGGGGGTACATCCCTCCACTTT. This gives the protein CASRRTGGTSLHF.

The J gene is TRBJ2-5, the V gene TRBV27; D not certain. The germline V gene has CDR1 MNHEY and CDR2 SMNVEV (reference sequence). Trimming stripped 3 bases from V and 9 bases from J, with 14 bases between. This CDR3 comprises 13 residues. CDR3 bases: TGTGCCAGCAGTTTTGTGCCAGAAGTTTCCCAGTACTTC. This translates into CASSFVPEVSQYF.

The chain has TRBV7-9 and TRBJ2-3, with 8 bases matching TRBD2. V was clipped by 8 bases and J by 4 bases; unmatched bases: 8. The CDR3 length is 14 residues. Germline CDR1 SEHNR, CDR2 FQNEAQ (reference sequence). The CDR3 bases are TGTGCCAGCCACCAGAGCGGGGGCTCAGATACGCAGTATTTT. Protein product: CASHQSGGSDTQYF.

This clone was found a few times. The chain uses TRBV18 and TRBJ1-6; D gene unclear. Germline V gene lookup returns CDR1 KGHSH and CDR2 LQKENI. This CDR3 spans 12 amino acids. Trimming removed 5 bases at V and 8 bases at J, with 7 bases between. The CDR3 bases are TGTGCCAGCTCAACAGAAGATTCACCCCTCCACTTT. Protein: CASSTEDSPLHF.

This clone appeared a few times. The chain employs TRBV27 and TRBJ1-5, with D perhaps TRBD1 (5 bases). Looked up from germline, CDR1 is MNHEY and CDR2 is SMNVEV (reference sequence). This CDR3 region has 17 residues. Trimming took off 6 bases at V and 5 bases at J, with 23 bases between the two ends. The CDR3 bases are TGTGCCAGCAGGCCCTGGAAGGGGAACCCCCAGGATCAGCCCCAGCATTTT. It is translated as CASRPWKGNPQDQPQHF.

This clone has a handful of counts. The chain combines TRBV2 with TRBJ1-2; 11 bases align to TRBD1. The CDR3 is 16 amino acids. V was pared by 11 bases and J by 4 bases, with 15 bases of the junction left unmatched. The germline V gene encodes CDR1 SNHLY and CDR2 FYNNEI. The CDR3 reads CALQRDRGVSSYGYTF. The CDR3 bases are TGTGCCCTCCAGAGGGACAGGGGGGTTTCTAGCTATGGCTACACCTTC.

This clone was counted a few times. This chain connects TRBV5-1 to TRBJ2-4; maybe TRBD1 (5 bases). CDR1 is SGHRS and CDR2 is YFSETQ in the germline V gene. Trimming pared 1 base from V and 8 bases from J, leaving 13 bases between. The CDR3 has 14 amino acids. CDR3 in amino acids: CASSLLSGLDIQYF. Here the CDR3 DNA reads TGCGCCAGCAGCTTGTTGTCAGGGTTGGACATTCAGTACTTC.

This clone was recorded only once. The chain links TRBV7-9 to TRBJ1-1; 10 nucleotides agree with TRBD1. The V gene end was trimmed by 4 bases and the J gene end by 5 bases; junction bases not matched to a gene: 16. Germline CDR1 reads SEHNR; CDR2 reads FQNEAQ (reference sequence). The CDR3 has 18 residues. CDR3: CASSSRRTGGSSGTEAFF. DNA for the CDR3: TGTGCCAGCAGCTCTCGTCGGACAGGGGGTTCGTCGGGTACTGAAGCTTTCTTT.

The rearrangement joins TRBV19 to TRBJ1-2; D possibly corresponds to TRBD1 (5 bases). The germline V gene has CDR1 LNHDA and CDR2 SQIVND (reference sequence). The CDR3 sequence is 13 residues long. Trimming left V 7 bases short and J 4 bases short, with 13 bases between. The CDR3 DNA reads TGTGCCAGTAAAAGAGACAGCGTCTATGGCTACACCTTC. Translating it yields CASKRDSVYGYTF.

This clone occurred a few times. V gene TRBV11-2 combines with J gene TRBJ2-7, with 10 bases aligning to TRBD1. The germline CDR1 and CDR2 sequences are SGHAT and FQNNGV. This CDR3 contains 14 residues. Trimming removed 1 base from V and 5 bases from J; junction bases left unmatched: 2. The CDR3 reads CASSLGQGADEQYF. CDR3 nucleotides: TGTGCCAGCAGCTTAGGACAGGGGGCGGACGAGCAGTACTTC. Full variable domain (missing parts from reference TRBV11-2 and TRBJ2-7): EAGVAQSPRYKIIEKRQSVAFWCNPISGHATLYWYQQILGQGPKLLIQFQNNGVVDDSQLPKDRFSAERLKGVDSTLKIQPAKLEDSAVYLCASSLGQGADEQYFGPGTRLTVT.

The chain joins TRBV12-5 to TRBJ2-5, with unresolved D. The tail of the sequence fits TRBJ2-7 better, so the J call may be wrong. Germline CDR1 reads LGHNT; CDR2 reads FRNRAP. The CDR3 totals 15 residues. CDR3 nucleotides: TGTGCTAGTGGTCCCTCCCCGGTAAACTCCTACGAGCAGTACTTC. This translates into CASGPSPVNSYEQYF.

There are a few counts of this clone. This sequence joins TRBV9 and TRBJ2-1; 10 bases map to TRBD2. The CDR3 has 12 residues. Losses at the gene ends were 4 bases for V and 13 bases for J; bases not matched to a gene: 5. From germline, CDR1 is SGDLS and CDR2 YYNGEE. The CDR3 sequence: CASSQSGGGQFF. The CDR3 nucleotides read TGTGCCAGCAGCCAAAGCGGGGGGGGACAGTTCTTC.

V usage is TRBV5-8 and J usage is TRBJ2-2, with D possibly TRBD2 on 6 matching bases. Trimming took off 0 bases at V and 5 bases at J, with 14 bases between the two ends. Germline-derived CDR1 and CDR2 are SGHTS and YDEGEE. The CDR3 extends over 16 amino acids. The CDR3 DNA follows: TGTGCCAGCAGCTTGGGGATCGGGAGTTGGACCGGGGAGCTGTTTTTT. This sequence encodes CASSLGIGSWTGELFF.

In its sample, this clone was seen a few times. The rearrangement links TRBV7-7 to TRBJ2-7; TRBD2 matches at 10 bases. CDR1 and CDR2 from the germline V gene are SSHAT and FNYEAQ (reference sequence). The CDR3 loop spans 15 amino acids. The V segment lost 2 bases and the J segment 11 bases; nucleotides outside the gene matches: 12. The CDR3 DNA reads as TGTGCCAGCAGCTTATGCGGGCAGCGGGGGGGCTTGGAGTACTTC. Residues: CASSLCGQRGGLEYF.

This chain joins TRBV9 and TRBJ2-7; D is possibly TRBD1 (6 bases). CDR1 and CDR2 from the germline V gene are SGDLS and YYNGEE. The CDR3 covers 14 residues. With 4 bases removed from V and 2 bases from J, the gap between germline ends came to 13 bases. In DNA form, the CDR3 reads TGTGCCAGCAGCCCAGGCCGGGACACCTACGAGCAGTACTTC. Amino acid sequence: CASSPGRDTYEQYF.

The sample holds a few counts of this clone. Here the CDR3 DNA reads TGTGCCAGCTCACCACCGGCCCAACGTGGAGCCTACGAGCAGTACTTC. Translation: CASSPPAQRGAYEQYF. The chain employs TRBV18 and TRBJ2-7; D call uncertain. CDR1 and CDR2 (germline): KGHSH, LQKENI. V lost 0 bases and J lost 2, with 14 bases in between. The CDR3 extends over 16 amino acids.

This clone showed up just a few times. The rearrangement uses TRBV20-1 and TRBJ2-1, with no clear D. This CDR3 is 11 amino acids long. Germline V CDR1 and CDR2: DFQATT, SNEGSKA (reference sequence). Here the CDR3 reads CTARLYNEQFF. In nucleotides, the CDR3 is TGCACCGCTAGGTTATACAATGAGCAGTTCTTC.

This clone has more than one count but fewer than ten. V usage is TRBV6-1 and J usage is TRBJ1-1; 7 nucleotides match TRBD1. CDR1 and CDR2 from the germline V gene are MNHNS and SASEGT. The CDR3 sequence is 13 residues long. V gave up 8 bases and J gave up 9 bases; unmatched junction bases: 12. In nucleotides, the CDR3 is TGTGCCAGCTATCAATCAGGGGGACCGCAAGCTTTCTTT. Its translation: CASYQSGGPQAFF.

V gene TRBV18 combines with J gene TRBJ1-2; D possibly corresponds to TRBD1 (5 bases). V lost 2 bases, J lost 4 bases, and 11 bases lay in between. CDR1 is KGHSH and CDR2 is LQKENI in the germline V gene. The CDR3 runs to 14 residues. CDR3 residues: CASSPVDTSYGYTF. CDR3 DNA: TGTGCCAGCTCACCAGTGGACACTTCCTATGGCTACACCTTC.

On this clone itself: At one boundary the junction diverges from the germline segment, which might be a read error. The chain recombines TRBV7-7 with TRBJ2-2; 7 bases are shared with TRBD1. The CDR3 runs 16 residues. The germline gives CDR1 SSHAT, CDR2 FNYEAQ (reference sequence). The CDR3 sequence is CASSLGTGANTGELFF. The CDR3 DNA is TGTGCTAGCAGCTTAGGAACAGGGGCGAACACCGGGGAGCTGTTTTTT.